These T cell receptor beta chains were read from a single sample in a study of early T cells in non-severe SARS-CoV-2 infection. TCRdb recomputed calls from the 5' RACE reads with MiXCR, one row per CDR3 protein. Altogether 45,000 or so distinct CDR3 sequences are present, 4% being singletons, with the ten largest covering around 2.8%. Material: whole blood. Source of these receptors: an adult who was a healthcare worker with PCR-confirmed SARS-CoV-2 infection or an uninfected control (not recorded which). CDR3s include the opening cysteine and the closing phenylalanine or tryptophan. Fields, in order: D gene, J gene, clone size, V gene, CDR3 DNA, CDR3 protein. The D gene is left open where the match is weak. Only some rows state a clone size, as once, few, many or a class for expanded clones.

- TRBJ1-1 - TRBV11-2 TGTGCCAGCAGCTTAGAGGGCCTTGGGGCCACTGAAGCTTTCTTT CASSLEGLGATEAFF
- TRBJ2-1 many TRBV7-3 TGTGCCAGCAGCTTAACGCCCGACAATGAGCAGTTCTTC CASSLTPDNEQFF
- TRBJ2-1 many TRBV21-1 TGTGCCAGCATCCCACCGAGGGGGAATTCTACCTACAATGAGCAGTTCTTC CASIPPRGNSTYNEQFF
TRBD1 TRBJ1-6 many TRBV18 TGTGCCAGCTCACCCCAGGGGGAAGGATCACCCCTCCACTTT CASSPQGEGSPLHF
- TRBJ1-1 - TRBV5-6 TGTGCCAGCAGCCGCGGGCAGGGGAGTTTGATCGGAGTTTTCTTT CASSRGQGSLIGVFF
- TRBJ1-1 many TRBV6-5 TGTGCCAGCAGGTTCCTGGGACGAGGCACTGAAGCTTTCTTT CASRFLGRGTEAFF
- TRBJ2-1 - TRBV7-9 TGTGCCAGCAGCTCCGCTGTAGAGCAGTTCTTC CASSSAVEQFF
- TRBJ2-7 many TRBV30 TGTGCTTACGACTGGTACTCCTACGAGCAGTACTTC CAYDWYSYEQYF
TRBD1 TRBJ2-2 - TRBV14 TGTGCCAGCAGTCGCACAGGGGTCCACGGGGAGCTGTTTTTT CASSRTGVHGELFF
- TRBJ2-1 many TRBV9 TGTGCCAGCAGCGTAGCCGGGGACGCCCGGCCCTACAATGAGCAGTTCTTC CASSVAGDARPYNEQFF
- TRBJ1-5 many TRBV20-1 TGCAGTGCAGGACAGCACAATCAGCCCCAGCATTTT CSAGQHNQPQHF
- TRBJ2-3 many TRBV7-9 TGTGCCAGCAGCTCCCCAGGCACAGATACGCAGTATTTT CASSSPGTDTQYF
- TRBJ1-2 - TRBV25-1 TGTGCCAGCAGTTGGGGACAATTAAACTATGGCTACACCTTC CASSWGQLNYGYTF
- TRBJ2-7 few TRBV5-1 TGCGCCAGCAGCGGGGGAAAGCAGTACTTC CASSGGKQYF
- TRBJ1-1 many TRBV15 TGTGCCACCAGCAGAGATCATTGGCAGGGTACCGCTGAAGCTTTCTTT CATSRDHWQGTAEAFF
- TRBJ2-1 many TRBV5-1 TGCGCCAGCAGCCCGGGGGAAGGCTCCAGGTTCTTC CASSPGEGSRFF
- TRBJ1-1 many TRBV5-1 TGCGCCAGCAGCTTGGAGGGCCAGCGGGCTGAAGCTTTCTTT CASSLEGQRAEAFF
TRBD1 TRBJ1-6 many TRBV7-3 TGTGCCAGCAGCTTACAAGGACAGGGGAGTAATTCACCCCTCCACTTT CASSLQGQGSNSPLHF
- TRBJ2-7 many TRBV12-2 TGTGCAAGTCGCTTAATGAGCTACGAGCAGTACTTC CASRLMSYEQYF
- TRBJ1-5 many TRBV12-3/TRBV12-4 TGTGCCAGCAGTTTGAAATCTAGCAATCAGCCCCAGCATTTT CASSLKSSNQPQHF
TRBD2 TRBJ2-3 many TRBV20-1 TGCAGTGCACCTGGGGGACTAGCGGGAACAGATACGCAGTATTTT CSAPGGLAGTDTQYF
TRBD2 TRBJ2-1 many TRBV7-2 TGTGCCAGCAGCTTAGCTAGCGGGGGGTCCTACAATGAGCAGTTCTTC CASSLASGGSYNEQFF
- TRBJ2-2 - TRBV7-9 - CASSPPPPGSCFF
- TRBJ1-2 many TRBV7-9 TGTGCCAGCAGCCGGGACAGCTACACCTTC CASSRDSYTF
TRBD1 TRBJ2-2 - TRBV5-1 TGCGCCAGCAGCCTAACAGGGGGCGTCACCGGGGAGCTGTTTTTT CASSLTGGVTGELFF
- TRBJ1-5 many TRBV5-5 TGTGCCAGCAGCTTGATGGCTAATCAGCCCCAGCATTTT CASSLMANQPQHF
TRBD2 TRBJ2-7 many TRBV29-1 TGCAGCGTTGAAGAACCGGGGGGGAGCTCCTACGAGCAGTACTTC CSVEEPGGSSYEQYF
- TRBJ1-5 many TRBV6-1 TGTGCCAGCAGCATCCCCGAGAGACCGCCCCAGCATTTT CASSIPERPPQHF
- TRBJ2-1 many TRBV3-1 TGTGCCAGCAGCATTGATAGCAGCGATGAGCAGTTCTTC CASSIDSSDEQFF
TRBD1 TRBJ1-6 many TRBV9 TGTGCCAGCAGCGAGGCAAAGGGGGCCTCCTATAATTCACCCCTCCACTTT CASSEAKGASYNSPLHF
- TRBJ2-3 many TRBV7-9 TGTGCCAGCAGCTTTCCCACAGATACGCAGTATTTT CASSFPTDTQYF
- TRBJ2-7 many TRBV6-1 TGTGCCAGCAGTGAAATGGGGTCGCGCGGCGAGCAGTACTTC CASSEMGSRGEQYF
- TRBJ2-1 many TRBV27 TGTGCCAGCAGTTTACTAGACAAACCCAATGAGCAGTTCTTC CASSLLDKPNEQFF
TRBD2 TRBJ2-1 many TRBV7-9 TGTGCCAGCAGCCGCGGGACTAGCGAATCCAATGAGCAGTTCTTC CASSRGTSESNEQFF
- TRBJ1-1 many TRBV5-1 TGCGCCAGCAGCTCTGGACCGGGGGGCACTGAAGCTTTCTTT CASSSGPGGTEAFF
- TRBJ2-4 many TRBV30 TGTGCCTGGAGCTTAGCCCGGGACACGAAGTACTTC CAWSLARDTKYF
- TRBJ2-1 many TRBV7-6 TGTGCCAGCAGTTGGATGACAGGTTCCTACAATGAGCAGTTCTTC CASSWMTGSYNEQFF
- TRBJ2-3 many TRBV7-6 TGTGCCAGCAGTTTTCAGCCCCGGATAATTAGCACAGATACGCAGTATTTT CASSFQPRIISTDTQYF
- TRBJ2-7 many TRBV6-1 TGTGCCAGCAGTGAAGGGGTGGCAGGAACCATATACGAGCAGTACTTC CASSEGVAGTIYEQYF
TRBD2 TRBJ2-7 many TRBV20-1 TGCAGTGCTTCCTCCCGCGGGAGGGACGAGCAGTACTTC CSASSRGRDEQYF
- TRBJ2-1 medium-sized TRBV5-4 TGTGCCAGCAGCTTGGGATATGAGCAGTTCTTC CASSLGYEQFF
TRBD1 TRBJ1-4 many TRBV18 TGTGCCAGCTCAGCCCGGGACAGTAATGAAAAACTGTTTTTT CASSARDSNEKLFF
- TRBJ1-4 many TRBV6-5 TGTGCCAGCAGTTACTCACACGGGAGGCGGGAAAAACTGTTTTTT CASSYSHGRREKLFF
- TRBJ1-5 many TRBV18 TGTGCCAGCTCACGGGGAGAGAATCAGCCCCAGCATTTT CASSRGENQPQHF
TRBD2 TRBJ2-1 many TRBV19 TGTGCCAGTAGTATATGGGGGACTAGCGGGTGGGATGAGCAGTTCTTC CASSIWGTSGWDEQFF
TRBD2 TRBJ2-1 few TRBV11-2 TGTGCCAGCAGCTCCAGGACTAGCGGGGGCTACAATGAGCAGTTCTTC CASSSRTSGGYNEQFF
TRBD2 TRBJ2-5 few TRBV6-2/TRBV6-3 TGTGCCAGTTCCATCCTAGCGGGAGGGTACCAAGAGACCCAGTACTTC CASSILAGGYQETQYF
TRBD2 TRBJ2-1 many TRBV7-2 TGTGCCAGCAGCTTATCAGCGGGGGGTTACAATGAGCAGTTCTTC CASSLSAGGYNEQFF
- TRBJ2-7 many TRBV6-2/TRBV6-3 TGTGCCAGCAGTTATCGGGCCAGCTCCTACGAGCAGTACTTC CASSYRASSYEQYF